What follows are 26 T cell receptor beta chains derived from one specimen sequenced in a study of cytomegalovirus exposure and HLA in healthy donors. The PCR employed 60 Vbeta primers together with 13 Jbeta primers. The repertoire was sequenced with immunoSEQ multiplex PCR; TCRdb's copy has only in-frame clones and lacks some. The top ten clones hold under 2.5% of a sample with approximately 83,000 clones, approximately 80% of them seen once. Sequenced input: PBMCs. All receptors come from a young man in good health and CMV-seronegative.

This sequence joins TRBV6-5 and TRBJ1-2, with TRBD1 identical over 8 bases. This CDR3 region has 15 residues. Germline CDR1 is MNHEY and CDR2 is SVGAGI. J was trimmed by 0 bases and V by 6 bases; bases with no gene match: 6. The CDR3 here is CASRPGGEANYGYTF. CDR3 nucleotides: TGTGCCAGCAGGCCAGGGGGCGAAGCTAACTATGGCTACACCTTC.

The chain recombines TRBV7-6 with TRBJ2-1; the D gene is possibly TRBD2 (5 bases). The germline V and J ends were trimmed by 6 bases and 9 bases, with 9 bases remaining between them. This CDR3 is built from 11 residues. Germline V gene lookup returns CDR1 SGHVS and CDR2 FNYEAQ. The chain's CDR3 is CASSFEGEQFF. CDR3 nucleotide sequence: TGTGCCAGCAGTTTTGAGGGTGAGCAGTTCTTC.

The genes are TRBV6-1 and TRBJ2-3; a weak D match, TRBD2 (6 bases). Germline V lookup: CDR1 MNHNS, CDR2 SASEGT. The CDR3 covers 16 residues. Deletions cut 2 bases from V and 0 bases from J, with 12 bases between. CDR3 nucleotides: TGTGCCAGCAGTGAAACTGGCGGGGCTAGCACAGATACGCAGTATTTT. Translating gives CASSETGGASTDTQYF.

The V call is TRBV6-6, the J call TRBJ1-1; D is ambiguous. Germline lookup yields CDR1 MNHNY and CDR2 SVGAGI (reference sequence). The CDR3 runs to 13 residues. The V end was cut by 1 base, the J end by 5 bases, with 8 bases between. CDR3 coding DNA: TGTGCCAGCAGTTACTTCGGGGATACTGAAGCTTTCTTT. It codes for CASSYFGDTEAFF.

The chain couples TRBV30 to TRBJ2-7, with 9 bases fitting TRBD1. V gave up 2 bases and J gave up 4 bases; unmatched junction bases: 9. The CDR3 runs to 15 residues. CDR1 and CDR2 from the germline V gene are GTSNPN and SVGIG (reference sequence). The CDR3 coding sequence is TGTGCCTGGAGTCTTGAGGGGACAGGGCTTTACGAGCAGTACTTC. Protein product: CAWSLEGTGLYEQYF.

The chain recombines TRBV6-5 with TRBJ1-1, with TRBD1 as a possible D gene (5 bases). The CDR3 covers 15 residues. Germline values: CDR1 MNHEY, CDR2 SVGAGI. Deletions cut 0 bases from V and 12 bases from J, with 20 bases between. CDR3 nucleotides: TGTGCCAGCAGTTACTCGTCTGCCAGGGAGGGGAAAACTTTCTTT. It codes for CASSYSSAREGKTFF.

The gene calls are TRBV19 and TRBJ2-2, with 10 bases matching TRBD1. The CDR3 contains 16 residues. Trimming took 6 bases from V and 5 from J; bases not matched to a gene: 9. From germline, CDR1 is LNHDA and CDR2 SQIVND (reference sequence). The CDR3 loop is CASRDPGQGSTGELFF. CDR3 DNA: TGTGCCAGTAGAGACCCGGGACAGGGGTCTACCGGGGAGCTGTTTTTT.

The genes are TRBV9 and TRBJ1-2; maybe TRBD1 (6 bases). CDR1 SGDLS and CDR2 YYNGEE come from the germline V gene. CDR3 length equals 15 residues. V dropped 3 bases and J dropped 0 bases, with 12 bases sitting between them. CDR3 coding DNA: TGTGCCAGCAGCGCGAACAGGGACCCTAACTATGGCTACACCTTC. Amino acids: CASSANRDPNYGYTF.

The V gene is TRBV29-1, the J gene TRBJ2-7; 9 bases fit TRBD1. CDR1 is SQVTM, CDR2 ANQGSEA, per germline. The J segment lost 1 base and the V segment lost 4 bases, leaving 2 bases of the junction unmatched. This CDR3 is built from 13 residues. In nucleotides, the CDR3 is TGCAGCGTTGTTGGACAGGGGTCCTACGAGCAGTACTTC. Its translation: CSVVGQGSYEQYF.

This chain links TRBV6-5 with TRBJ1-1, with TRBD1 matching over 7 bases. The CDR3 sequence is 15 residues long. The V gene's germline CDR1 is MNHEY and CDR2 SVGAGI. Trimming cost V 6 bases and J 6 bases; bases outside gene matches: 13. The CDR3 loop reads CASRLNRGGTSEAFF. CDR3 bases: TGTGCCAGCAGGCTGAACAGGGGAGGAACCTCTGAAGCTTTCTTT.

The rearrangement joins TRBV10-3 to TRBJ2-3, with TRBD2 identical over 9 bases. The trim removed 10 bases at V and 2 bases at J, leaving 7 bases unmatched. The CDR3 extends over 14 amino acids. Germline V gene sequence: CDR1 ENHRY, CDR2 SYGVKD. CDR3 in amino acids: CATIAGEYTDTQYF. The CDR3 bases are TGTGCCACAATAGCGGGGGAATACACAGATACGCAGTATTTT.

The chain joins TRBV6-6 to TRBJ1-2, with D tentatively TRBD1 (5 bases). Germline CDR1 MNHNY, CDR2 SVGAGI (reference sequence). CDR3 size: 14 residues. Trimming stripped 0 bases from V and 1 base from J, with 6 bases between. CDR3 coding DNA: TGTGCCAGCAGTTACTCGACAGTTAACTATGGCTACACCTTC. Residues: CASSYSTVNYGYTF.

CDR3 in amino acids: CASVSSGANVLTF. DNA of the CDR3: TGTGCCAGCGTTAGTTCTGGGGCCAACGTCCTGACTTTC. This chain connects TRBV6-5 to TRBJ2-6; D remains ambiguous. The V gene lost 8 bases and the J gene lost 1 base, with 6 bases spanning the gap. The CDR3 runs 13 residues. The germline V gene encodes CDR1 MNHEY and CDR2 SVGAGI.

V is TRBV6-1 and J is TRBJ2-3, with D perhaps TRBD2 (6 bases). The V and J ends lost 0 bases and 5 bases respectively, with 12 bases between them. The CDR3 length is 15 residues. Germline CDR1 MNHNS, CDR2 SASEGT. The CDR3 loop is CASSEARSSVDTQYF. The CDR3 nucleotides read TGTGCCAGCAGTGAAGCCCGGTCTAGCGTAGATACGCAGTATTTT.

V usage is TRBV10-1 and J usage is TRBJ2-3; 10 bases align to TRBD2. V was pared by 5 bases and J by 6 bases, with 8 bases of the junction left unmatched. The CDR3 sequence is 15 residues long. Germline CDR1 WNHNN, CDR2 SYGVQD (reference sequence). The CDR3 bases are TGCGCCAGCAGTCCTCTAGCGGGGGAGAGGGATACGCAGTATTTT. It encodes CASSPLAGERDTQYF.

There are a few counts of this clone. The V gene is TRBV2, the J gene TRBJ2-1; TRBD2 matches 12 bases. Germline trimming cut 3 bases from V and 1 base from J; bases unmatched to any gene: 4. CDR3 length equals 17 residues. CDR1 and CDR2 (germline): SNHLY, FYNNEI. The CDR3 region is CASSETSGGPSYNEQFF. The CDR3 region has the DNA TGTGCCAGCAGTGAGACTAGCGGGGGACCATCCTACAATGAGCAGTTCTTC.

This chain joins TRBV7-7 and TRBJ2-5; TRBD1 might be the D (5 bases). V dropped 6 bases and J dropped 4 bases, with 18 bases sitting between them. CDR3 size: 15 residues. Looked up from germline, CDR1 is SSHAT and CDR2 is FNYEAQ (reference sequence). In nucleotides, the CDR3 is TGTGCCAGCAGTCTCGGTGGGGCGGAAGCAGAGACCCAGTACTTC. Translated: CASSLGGAEAETQYF.

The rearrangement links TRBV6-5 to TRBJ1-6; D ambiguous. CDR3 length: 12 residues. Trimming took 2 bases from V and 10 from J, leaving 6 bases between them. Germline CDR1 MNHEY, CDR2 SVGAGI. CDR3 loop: CASSYPRSPLHF. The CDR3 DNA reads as TGTGCCAGCAGTTACCCGAGGTCACCCCTCCACTTT.

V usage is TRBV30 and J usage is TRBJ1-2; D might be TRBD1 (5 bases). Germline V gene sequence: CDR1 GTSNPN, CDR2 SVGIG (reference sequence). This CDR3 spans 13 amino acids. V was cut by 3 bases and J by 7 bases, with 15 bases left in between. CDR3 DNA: TGTGCCTGGAGCCTCTCCAGGGTAGGTGGCTACACCTTC. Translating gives CAWSLSRVGGYTF.

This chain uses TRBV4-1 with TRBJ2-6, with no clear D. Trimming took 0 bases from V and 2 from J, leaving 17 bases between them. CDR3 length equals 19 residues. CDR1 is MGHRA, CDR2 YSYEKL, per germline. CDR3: CASSQDLEVLKPGANVLTF. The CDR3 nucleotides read TGCGCCAGCAGCCAAGATCTTGAGGTCCTTAAGCCTGGGGCCAACGTCCTGACTTTC.

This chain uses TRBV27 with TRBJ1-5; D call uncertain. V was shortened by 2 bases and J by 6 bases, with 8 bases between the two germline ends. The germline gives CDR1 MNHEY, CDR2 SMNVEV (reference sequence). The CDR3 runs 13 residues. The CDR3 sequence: CASSLGEGQPQHF. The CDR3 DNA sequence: TGTGCCAGCAGTTTAGGAGAGGGTCAGCCCCAGCATTTT.

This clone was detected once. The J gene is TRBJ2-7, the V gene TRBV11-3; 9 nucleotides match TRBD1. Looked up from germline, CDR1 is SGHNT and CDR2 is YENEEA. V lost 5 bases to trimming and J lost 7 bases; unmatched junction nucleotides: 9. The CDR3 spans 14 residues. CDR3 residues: CASSISGTGREQYF. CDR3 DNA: TGTGCCAGCAGCATCTCCGGGACAGGGCGAGAGCAGTACTTC.

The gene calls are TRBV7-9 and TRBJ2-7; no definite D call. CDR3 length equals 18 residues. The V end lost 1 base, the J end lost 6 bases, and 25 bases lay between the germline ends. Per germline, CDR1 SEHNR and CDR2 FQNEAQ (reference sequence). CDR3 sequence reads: CASSLEGRGRPQVREQYF. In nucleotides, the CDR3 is TGTGCCAGCAGCTTAGAAGGTAGAGGCCGACCCCAAGTCCGCGAGCAGTACTTC.

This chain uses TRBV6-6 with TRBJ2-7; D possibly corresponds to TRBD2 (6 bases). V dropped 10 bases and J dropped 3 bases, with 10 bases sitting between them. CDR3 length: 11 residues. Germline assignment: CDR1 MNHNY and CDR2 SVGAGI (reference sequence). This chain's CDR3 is CATRRDYEQYF. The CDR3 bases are TGTGCCACCAGGAGGGACTACGAGCAGTACTTC.

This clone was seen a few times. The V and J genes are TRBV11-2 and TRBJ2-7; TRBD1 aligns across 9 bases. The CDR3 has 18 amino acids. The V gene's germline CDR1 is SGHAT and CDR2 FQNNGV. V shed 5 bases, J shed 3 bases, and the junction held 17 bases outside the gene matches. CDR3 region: CASSGAPRDRDRVYEQYF. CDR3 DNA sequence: TGTGCCAGCAGCGGAGCCCCCAGGGACCGGGACAGGGTCTACGAGCAGTACTTC.

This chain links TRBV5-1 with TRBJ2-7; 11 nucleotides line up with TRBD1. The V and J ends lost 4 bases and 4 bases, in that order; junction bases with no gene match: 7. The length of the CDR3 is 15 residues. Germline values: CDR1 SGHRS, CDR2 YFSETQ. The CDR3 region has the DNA TGCGCCAGCAGCCTTCGGACAGGGGGCTTTTACGAGCAGTACTTC. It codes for CASSLRTGGFYEQYF. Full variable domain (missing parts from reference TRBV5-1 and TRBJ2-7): KAGVTQTPRYLIKTRGQQVTLSCSPISGHRSVSWYQQTPGQGLQFLFEYFSETQRNKGNFPGRFSGRQFSNSRSEMNVSTLELGDSALYLCASSLRTGGFYEQYFGPGTRLTVT.